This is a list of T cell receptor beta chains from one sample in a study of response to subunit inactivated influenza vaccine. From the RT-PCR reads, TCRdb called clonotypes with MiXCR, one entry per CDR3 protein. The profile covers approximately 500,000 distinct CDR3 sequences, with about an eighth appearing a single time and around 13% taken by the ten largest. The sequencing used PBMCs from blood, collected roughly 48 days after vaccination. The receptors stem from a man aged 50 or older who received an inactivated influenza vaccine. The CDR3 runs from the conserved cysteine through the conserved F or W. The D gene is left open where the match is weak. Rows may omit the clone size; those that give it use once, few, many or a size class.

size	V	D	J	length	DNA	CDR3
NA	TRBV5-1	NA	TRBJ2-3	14	TGCGCCAGCAGAGTGGCGGGATCCACAGATACGCAGTATTTT	CASRVAGSTDTQYF
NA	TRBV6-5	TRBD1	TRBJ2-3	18	TGTGCCAGCAGTTACTCGATGCAGGGACAGGGGAACACAGATACGCAGTATTTT	CASSYSMQGQGNTDTQYF
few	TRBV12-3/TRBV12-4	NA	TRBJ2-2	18	TGTGCCAGCAGTTTTGTGCCCGGAGTAGGGTCGAACGCCGGGGAGCTGTTTTTT	CASSFVPGVGSNAGELFF
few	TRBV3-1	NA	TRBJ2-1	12	TGTGCCAGCAGCCAAGACCCGACTAAGCAGTTCTTC	CASSQDPTKQFF
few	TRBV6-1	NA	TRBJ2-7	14	TGTGCCAGCAGCCCCACGGGCGGCTCCTACGAGCAGTACTTC	CASSPTGGSYEQYF
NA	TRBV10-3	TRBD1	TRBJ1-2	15	TGTGCCATCAGCGCGGACAGGGGTTGGAACTATGGCTACACCTTC	CAISADRGWNYGYTF
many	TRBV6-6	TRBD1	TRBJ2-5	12	TGTGCCAGTCGGACAGGGGGCGAGACCCAGTACTTC	CASRTGGETQYF
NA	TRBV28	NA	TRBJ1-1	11	TGTGCCACCATCATGAACACTGAAGCTTTCTTT	CATIMNTEAFF
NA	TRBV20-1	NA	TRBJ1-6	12	TGCAGTGCTAAAAGACAGAATTCACCCCTCCACTTT	CSAKRQNSPLHF
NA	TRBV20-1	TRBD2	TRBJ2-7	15	TGCAGTGCTAGCTGGCGGCTAGCGGTCTCCTACGAGCAGTACTTC	CSASWRLAVSYEQYF
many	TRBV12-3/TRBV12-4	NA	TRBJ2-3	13	TGTGCCAGCAGCTTCAGGGGCACAGATACGCAGTATTTT	CASSFRGTDTQYF
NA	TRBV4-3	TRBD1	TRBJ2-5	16	TGCGCCAGCAGCCAAGAAGGCCGACAGGGCAAAGAGACCCAGTACTTC	CASSQEGRQGKETQYF
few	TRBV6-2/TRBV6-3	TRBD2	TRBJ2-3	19	TGTGCCAGCAGTTCCCAGACTAGCGGGGGGATCTCTAGCACAGATACGCAGTATTTT	CASSSQTSGGISSTDTQYF
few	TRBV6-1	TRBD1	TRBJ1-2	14	TGTGCCAGCAGTGGGGACAGGGCTTCAAGTGGCTACACCTTC	CASSGDRASSGYTF
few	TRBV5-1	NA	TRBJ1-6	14	TGCGCCAGCAGCCCCTCCGGGAGGGGTTCACCCCTCCACTTT	CASSPSGRGSPLHF
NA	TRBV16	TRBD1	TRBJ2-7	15	TGTGCCAGCAGCCCATCACGACAGGGGGTAGTCGAGCAGTACTTC	CASSPSRQGVVEQYF